Listed below are T cell receptor beta chains from one sample, sequenced in a study of human T cells and chemical hapten exposure. TCRdb re-called the RACE reads with MiXCR, one entry per CDR3 protein. This table holds around 300,000 distinct CDR3 sequences, approximately 6.9% found once. The sample was whole blood, taken in connection with sensitization to the hapten diphenylcyclopropenone (DPC). Receptors originate from a woman aged 18-29 years with alopecia areata. Some clones in this sample may be carry-over from other donors' samples. Both conserved end residues are part of each CDR3. The D gene is left open where the match is weak. Clone size is shown for a subset of rows, as once, few, many or a class of expanded clone.

TRBD1 | TRBJ1-1 | many | TRBV20-1 | CSARPRDRGVLKRNTEAFF | TGCAGTGCTAGACCCCGGGACAGGGGGGTTTTAAAGAGGAACACTGAAGCTTTCTTT
TRBD1 | TRBJ1-3 | - | TRBV12-3/TRBV12-4 | CASSPSGTGGTIYF | TGTGCCAGCAGTCCCTCGGGGACAGGGGGAACCATATATTTT
- | TRBJ1-2 | many | TRBV3-1 | CASSQEGSGYGYTF | TGTGCCAGCAGCCAAGAAGGCAGCGGTTATGGCTACACCTTC
- | TRBJ1-5 | many | TRBV4-3 | CASSQDTGGPRPQHF | TGCGCCAGCAGCCAAGATACAGGTGGGCCTAGGCCCCAGCATTTT
- | TRBJ1-5 | many | TRBV5-1 | CASSLGGGKPQHF | TGCGCCAGCAGCTTGGGAGGGGGGAAGCCCCAGCATTTT
TRBD1 | TRBJ1-1 | - | TRBV29-1 | CSVVMTGVGAEAFF | TGCAGCGTTGTCATGACAGGGGTTGGAGCTGAAGCTTTCTTT
- | TRBJ1-6 | few | TRBV18 | CASSPPSQAGRSPLHF | TGTGCCAGCTCACCCCCGTCGCAGGCGGGTAGATCACCCCTCCACTTT
- | TRBJ2-5 | few | TRBV29-1 | CSVGDVIGETQYF | TGCAGCGTTGGCGATGTCATAGGAGAGACCCAGTACTTC
- | TRBJ2-5 | - | TRBV20-1 | CSSQGIETQYF | TGCAGTTCTCAGGGAATCGAGACCCAGTACTTC
TRBD1 | TRBJ2-2 | few | TRBV27 | CASSRDRFASGELFF | TGTGCCAGCAGTCGGGACAGGTTTGCGTCCGGGGAGCTGTTTTTT
- | TRBJ1-2 | many | TRBV4-1 | CASSQVVTYYGYTF | TGCGCCAGCAGCCAAGTGGTCACCTACTATGGCTACACCTTC
- | TRBJ1-1 | many | TRBV7-9 | CASSLLSTEAFF | TGTGCCAGCAGCTTGCTCTCCACTGAAGCTTTCTTT
- | TRBJ1-5 | many | TRBV7-8 | CASSLGGNMGNQPQHF | TGTGCCAGCAGCTTAGGAGGGAATATGGGCAATCAGCCCCAGCATTTT
- | TRBJ2-7 | many | TRBV6-1 | CASSDLRPYEQYF | TGTGCCAGCAGTGATCTCCGGCCCTACGAGCAGTACTTC
TRBD2 | TRBJ2-1 | many | TRBV12-3/TRBV12-4 | CASTGLAGVLGEQFF | TGTGCCAGCACCGGGCTAGCGGGGGTCCTCGGTGAGCAGTTCTTC
- | TRBJ2-7 | many | TRBV29-1 | CSIIPGDSYEQYF | TGCAGCATAATTCCGGGAGACTCCTACGAGCAGTACTTC
- | TRBJ2-3 | many | TRBV6-5 | CASSYSSFGATDTQYF | TGTGCCAGCAGTTACTCGTCCTTTGGCGCCACAGATACGCAGTATTTT
- | TRBJ1-6 | few | TRBV6-4 | CASRGGAFSPLHF | TGTGCCAGCAGGGGGGGCGCTTTTTCACCCCTCCACTTT
- | TRBJ1-3 | many | TRBV7-9 | CASSLAGSGNTIYF | TGTGCCAGCAGTTTAGCAGGGTCTGGAAACACCATATATTTT
TRBD2 | TRBJ2-2 | many | TRBV4-3 | CASSRSGGASGELFF | TGCGCCAGCAGCCGCAGCGGGGGGGCCTCCGGGGAGCTGTTTTTT
TRBD2 | TRBJ2-1 | few | TRBV4-1 | CASSSSGGTYNEQFF | TGCGCCAGCAGCTCTAGCGGGGGGACCTACAATGAGCAGTTCTTC
- | TRBJ2-1 | - | TRBV11-3 | CASSIRSGEQFF | TGTGCCAGCAGCATTCGGTCCGGTGAGCAGTTCTTC
TRBD1 | TRBJ1-6 | - | TRBV2 | CAGSTGQVSPLHF | TGTGCCGGTTCGACAGGGCAGGTTTCACCCCTCCACTTT
- | TRBJ2-2 | once | TRBV6-2/TRBV6-3 | CASSLKTGELFF | TGTGCCAGCAGTTTGAAAACCGGGGAGCTGTTTTTT
- | TRBJ1-1 | many | TRBV11-2 | CASSQGADTEAFF | TGTGCCAGCAGCCAGGGCGCGGACACTGAAGCTTTCTTT
- | TRBJ1-5 | few | TRBV6-2/TRBV6-3 | CASSYTNLGWGNQPQHF | TGTGCCAGCAGTTACACCAATCTAGGATGGGGCAATCAGCCCCAGCATTTT
- | TRBJ2-7 | many | TRBV28 | CASSPPRLPYEQYF | TGTGCCAGCAGTCCACCCCGTCTTCCCTACGAGCAGTACTTC
TRBD2 | TRBJ2-7 | many | TRBV29-1 | CSVVAGGSYEQYF | TGCAGCGTTGTGGCGGGGGGGAGCTACGAGCAGTACTTC
TRBD2 | TRBJ2-1 | - | TRBV15 | CATSRKRGRVLSSYNEQFF | TGTGCCACCAGCAGGAAGCGGGGGCGCGTTCTTAGCTCCTACAATGAGCAGTTCTTC
- | TRBJ2-7 | few | TRBV28 | CASSSTGFLSEQYF | TGTGCCAGCAGTAGTACAGGGTTTTTATCCGAGCAGTACTTC
TRBD2 | TRBJ2-4 | - | TRBV12-3/TRBV12-4 | CASSLGVGLATNIQYF | TGTGCCAGCAGTCTAGGGGTAGGACTAGCGACAAACATTCAGTACTTC
- | TRBJ1-1 | few | TRBV11-1 | CASSLSRMNTEAFF | TGTGCCAGCAGCTTATCTAGGATGAACACTGAAGCTTTCTTT
- | TRBJ1-4 | - | TRBV9 | CASSDALGATNEKLFF | TGTGCCAGCAGCGATGCTCTCGGTGCAACTAATGAAAAACTGTTTTTT
TRBD2 | TRBJ2-1 | - | TRBV7-2 | CASSPHSGAGNEQFF | TGTGCCAGCAGCCCACATAGCGGGGCTGGTAATGAGCAGTTCTTC
- | TRBJ1-2 | few | TRBV28 | CASREGGEGYTF | TGTGCCAGCAGGGAGGGGGGCGAAGGCTACACCTTC
TRBD1 | TRBJ1-2 | - | TRBV13 | CASSSGQGRNGYTF | TGTGCCAGCAGCTCAGGACAGGGGCGCAATGGCTACACCTTC
TRBD1 | TRBJ2-7 | - | TRBV28 | CASSLGGQGGYEQYF | TGTGCCAGCAGTTTAGGGGGACAGGGAGGCTACGAGCAGTACTTC
- | TRBJ2-3 | few | TRBV13 | CASSLLLMGPEGLDSTDTQYF | TGTGCCAGCAGCTTACTCCTGATGGGGCCGGAGGGCTTGGATAGCACAGATACGCAGTATTTT
- | TRBJ1-5 | few | TRBV5-1 | CASSFDPSTQPQHF | TGCGCCAGCAGCTTCGACCCCTCGACCCAGCCCCAGCATTTT
- | TRBJ1-3 | - | TRBV28 | CASSSYLQGTGNTIYF | TGTGCCAGCAGTTCTTATCTTCAGGGAACTGGAAACACCATATATTTT
- | TRBJ1-1 | few | TRBV11-2 | CASSRQKNTEAFF | TGTGCCAGCAGTAGACAGAAGAACACTGAAGCTTTCTTT
- | TRBJ1-2 | - | TRBV20-1 | CSARGPGISYGYTF | TGCAGTGCTAGGGGGCCAGGGATAAGCTATGGCTACACCTTC